This TCR beta chain was captured in a study of blood T cell repertoires in COVID-19. Germline V gives CDR1 MNHEY, CDR2 SVGAGI. The CDR3 runs to 14 residues. The V end was cut by 11 bases, the J end by 6 bases, with 20 bases between. TCRdb's table, derived via immunoSEQ multiplex PCR, lists solely in-frame clones and lacks some. The table has some 53,000 clones, more than 75% seen once. The chain carries TRBV6-5 and TRBJ2-1, with D tentatively TRBD2 (9 bases). The sequence was obtained from a man aged 65 to 85 with acute or convalescent COVID-19. Source material: peripheral blood. CDR3 DNA: TGTGCCGGCCAGGGGGCGGGAGGGGGCAATGAGCAGTTCTTC. This sequence encodes CAGQGAGGGNEQFF.